These T cell receptor beta chains were read from a single sample in a study of lymphopenia after photon versus proton radiotherapy. The assay was immunoSEQ multiplex PCR, and TCRdb's table has in-frame clones only and misses some. The sample consists of tens of thousands of clones, 87% of them appearing once. The source material was peripheral blood, sampled from a patient treated with proton-based radiotherapy. The receptors were sampled from a man aged 80 or over with esophageal cancer. The CDR3 runs from the conserved cysteine through the conserved F or W. The D gene is left open where the match is weak. The listing skips clone size in some rows; elsewhere it reads once, few, many or a size class.

j_call v_call d_call clone_size cdr3_nt cdr3_aa
TRBJ1-2 TRBV27 NA NA TGTGCCAGCAGTTATTCAGGGGACCTCTATGGCTACACCTTC CASSYSGDLYGYTF
TRBJ2-1 TRBV18 TRBD1 once TGTGCCAGCTCACCGGTACAGGGGGACAATGAGCAGTTCTTC CASSPVQGDNEQFF
TRBJ2-3 TRBV25-1 TRBD2 NA TGTGCCAGCAGTCGGACTAGCGGGGGGGTCGGAGATACGCAGTATTTT CASSRTSGGVGDTQYF
TRBJ1-2 TRBV29-1 TRBD1 NA TGCAGCGTTGAAGATTCGGGACAGGGCTATGGCTACACCTTC CSVEDSGQGYGYTF
TRBJ1-5 TRBV6-1 NA NA TGTGCCAGCAGTGATGTAAGGGCCCAGCCCCAGCATTTT CASSDVRAQPQHF
TRBJ1-1 TRBV5-1 TRBD1 few TGCGCCAGCAGCATATCTCCTGCGGGACAGGGGGTCTCTGAAGCTTTCTTT CASSISPAGQGVSEAFF
TRBJ1-4 TRBV19 NA once TGTGCCAGTAGGGACAGAGCAGCTAATGAAAAACTGTTTTTT CASRDRAANEKLFF
TRBJ1-2 TRBV10-3 NA once TGTGCCATCAGTGCAGGGACGCACTATGGCTACACCTTC CAISAGTHYGYTF
TRBJ1-5 TRBV7-2 NA NA TGTGCCAGCAGCTTAATCAATCAGCCCCAGCATTTT CASSLINQPQHF
TRBJ1-5 TRBV6-1 NA few TGTGCCAGCAGTGAAGTCCCAACAGGCAATCAGCCCCAGCATTTT CASSEVPTGNQPQHF
TRBJ1-2 TRBV4-2 NA NA TGTGCCAGCAGCCATGATGCGGAAGGGGGCTATGGCTACACCTTC CASSHDAEGGYGYTF
TRBJ1-1 TRBV9 NA NA TGTGCCAGCAGCCCCGGTGTAGGGCGAAGGGCTTTCTTT CASSPGVGRRAFF
TRBJ1-3 TRBV7-2 NA NA TGTGCCAGCAGCTTAAATGGTGGAGGAGGGAACACCATATATTTT CASSLNGGGGNTIYF
TRBJ2-1 TRBV4-3 TRBD2 few TGCGCCAGCAGCCAAGGGGAGGGGCTAGCGGGGATGTCCTACAATGAGCAGTTCTTC CASSQGEGLAGMSYNEQFF
TRBJ2-1 TRBV10-1 TRBD1 NA TGCGCCAGCAGTTCCGGGACAGGGGACTACAATGAGCAGTTCTTC CASSSGTGDYNEQFF
TRBJ2-3 TRBV18 NA once TGTGCCAGCTCACTGTCACAGGGGGGGCACGCAGATACGCAGTATTTT CASSLSQGGHADTQYF
TRBJ1-1 TRBV11-2 TRBD1 NA TGTGCCAGCAGCACAGGGGGCTCAGGCACTGAAGCTTTCTTT CASSTGGSGTEAFF
TRBJ2-4 TRBV5-1 NA NA TGCGCCAGCAGCTGGGGAAGCCTGGCCAAAAACATTCAGTACTTC CASSWGSLAKNIQYF
TRBJ2-7 TRBV7-2 NA NA TGTGCCAGCAGCTTAGGGGCGTCTCTATCCTACGAGCAGTACTTC CASSLGASLSYEQYF
TRBJ2-7 TRBV21-1 NA NA TGTGCCAGCAGCAAAGGTAAGGCGGGAGGAACCTACGAGCAGTACTTC CASSKGKAGGTYEQYF
TRBJ2-7 TRBV9 NA NA TGTGCCAGCAGCGTATACTGGGCCCGATCCTACGAGCAGTACTTC CASSVYWARSYEQYF
TRBJ2-3 TRBV5-1 TRBD2 NA TGCGCCAGCAGCTATAGCGGGGCTAGCACAGATACGCAGTATTTT CASSYSGASTDTQYF
TRBJ2-7 TRBV6-5 NA NA TGTGCCAGCAGTTACTACGACCGAACCTCCTACGAGCAGTACTTC CASSYYDRTSYEQYF